This T cell receptor beta chain was captured in a study of blood T cells in healthy people across ages. Unmatched junction bases numbered 13, after V lost 5 bases and J lost 6 bases. The CDR3 sequence is 17 residues long. Study-level results: Bulk PBMC profiling left naive and antigen-experienced comparisons inconclusive. Roughly linear age-related decline in beta diversity appeared, significant by age 40.

Alongside a J-beta primer mix, a sample-barcoded 5' primer served in a second PCR lasting roughly 7 to 11 cycles. Every cDNA molecule carried a tag from a template-switch adaptor bearing 12 random nucleotides. TCRdb reprocessed the 5' RACE reads with MiXCR, giving one entry per CDR3 protein. The table has 910,000 or so distinct CDR3 sequences, roughly 51% seen once. With regard to this clonotype: Its target is not known.

Specimen: blood. The source of this sequence is an older woman in good health. The chain employs TRBV12-3 or TRBV12-4 and TRBJ2-1; 10 bases are shared with TRBD2. CDR3: CASSRRASGSSVNEQFF. The CDR3 nucleotides are TGTGCCAGCAGTAGGCGGGCTAGCGGGAGCAGTGTCAATGAGCAGTTCTTC.